This T cell receptor (beta chain) is from a study of T cells expressing NK-cell markers. Whole-study context: The study sequenced eight donors, seven HCMV-seropositive and one seronegative.

TCRdb reprocessed the 5' RACE reads and stores each CDR3 protein as one record, lacking DNA. The sample's table shows hundreds of thousands of distinct CDR3 sequences. Study-level findings and limits: It is unclear if expanded NKG2C-expressing clones target HCMV antigens.

Details on this clonotype: Its target is not known.

This CDR3 spans 14 amino acids. In germline, CDR1 is SGDLS, CDR2 YYNGEE. J is TRBJ1-1 and V is TRBV9. This clonotype originated in a woman between 18 and 69 years old in good health. The sequencing sample was made of blood T cells: a sorted CD56 or NKG2C T cell subset, CD4+ or CD8+ T cells, or bulk PBMC T cells (not recorded which). The CDR3 loop reads CASSVEMVGTEAFF.